The 2 T cell receptor beta chains below all came from one sample that was sequenced in a study of early T cells in non-severe SARS-CoV-2 infection. TCRdb used MiXCR to reprocess the 5' RACE reads, holding one entry per CDR3 protein. The sample holds around 50,000 distinct CDR3 sequences; around 6% are singletons and the top ten take approximately 4.1%. The source material was whole blood. The receptor set was obtained from an adult who was a healthcare worker with PCR-confirmed SARS-CoV-2 infection or an uninfected control (not recorded which).

This clonotype occurred a few times. V is TRBV6-1 and J is TRBJ2-4; tentatively, D is TRBD2 (5 bases). Trimming left V 3 bases short and J 1 base short, with 16 bases between. The CDR3 contains 17 residues. The germline V gene has CDR1 MNHNS and CDR2 SASEGT. The CDR3 spells CASSEVGASAAKNIQYF. CDR3 sequence (DNA): TGTGCCAGCAGTGAGGTGGGAGCATCGGCGGCCAAAAACATTCAGTACTTC.

This clonotype has a count of ten or more. The chain combines TRBV30 with TRBJ1-1; D call uncertain. CDR1 and CDR2 from the germline V gene are GTSNPN and SVGIG (reference sequence). V was clipped by 5 bases and J by 5 bases, with 9 bases between them. The CDR3 length is 11 residues. The CDR3 nucleotides read TGTGCCTGGGAAAGATGGACTGAAGCTTTCTTT. It yields the protein CAWERWTEAFF.